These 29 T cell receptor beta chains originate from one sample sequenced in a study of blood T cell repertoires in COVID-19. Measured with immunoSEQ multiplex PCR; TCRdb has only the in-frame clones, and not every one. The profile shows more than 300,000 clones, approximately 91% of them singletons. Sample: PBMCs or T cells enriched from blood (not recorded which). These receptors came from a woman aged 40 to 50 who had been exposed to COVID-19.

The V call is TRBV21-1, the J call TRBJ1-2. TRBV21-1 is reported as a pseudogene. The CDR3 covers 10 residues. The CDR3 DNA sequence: TGTGCCATCCCGGAGGGTGGCTACACCTTC. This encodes CAIPEGGYTF.

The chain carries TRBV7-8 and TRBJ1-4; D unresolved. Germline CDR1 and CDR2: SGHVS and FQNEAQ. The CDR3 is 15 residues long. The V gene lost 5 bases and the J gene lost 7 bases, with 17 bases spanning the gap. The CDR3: CASSARPLTGEKLFF. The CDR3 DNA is TGTGCCAGCAGCGCCCGCCCCCTGACGGGTGAAAAACTGTTTTTT. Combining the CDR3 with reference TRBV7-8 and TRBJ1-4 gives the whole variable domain GAGVSQSPRYKVAKRGQDVALRCDPISGHVSLFWYQQALGQGPEFLTYFQNEAQLDKSGLPSDRFFAERPEGSVSTLKIQRTQQEDSAVYLCASSARPLTGEKLFFGSGTQLSVL.

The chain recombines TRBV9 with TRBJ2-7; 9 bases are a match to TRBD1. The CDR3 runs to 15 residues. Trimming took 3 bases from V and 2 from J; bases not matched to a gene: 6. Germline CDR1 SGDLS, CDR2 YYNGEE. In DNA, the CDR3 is TGTGCCAGCAGCGAAACAGGGGGCGCCCCCTACGAGCAGTACTTC. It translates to CASSETGGAPYEQYF.

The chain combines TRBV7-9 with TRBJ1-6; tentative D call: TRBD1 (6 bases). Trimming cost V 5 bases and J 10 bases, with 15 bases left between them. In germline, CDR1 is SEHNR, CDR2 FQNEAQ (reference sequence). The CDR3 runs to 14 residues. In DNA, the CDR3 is TGTGCCAGCAGCCCCGGGACACCGAGATCACCCCTCCACTTT. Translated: CASSPGTPRSPLHF.

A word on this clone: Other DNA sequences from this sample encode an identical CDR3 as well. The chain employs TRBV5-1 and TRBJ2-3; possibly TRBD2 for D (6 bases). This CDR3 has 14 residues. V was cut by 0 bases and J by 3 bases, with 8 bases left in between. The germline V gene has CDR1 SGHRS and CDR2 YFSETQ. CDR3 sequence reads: CASSLGRGTDTQYF. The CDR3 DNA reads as TGCGCCAGCAGCTTGGGTCGGGGGACAGATACGCAGTATTTT.

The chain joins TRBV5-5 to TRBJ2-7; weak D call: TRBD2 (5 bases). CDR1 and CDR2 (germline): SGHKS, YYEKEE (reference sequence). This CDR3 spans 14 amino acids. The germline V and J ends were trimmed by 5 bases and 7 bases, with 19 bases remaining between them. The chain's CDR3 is CASSLRGQLTEQYF. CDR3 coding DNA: TGTGCCAGCAGTCTCCGGGGTCAATTGACAGAGCAGTACTTC.

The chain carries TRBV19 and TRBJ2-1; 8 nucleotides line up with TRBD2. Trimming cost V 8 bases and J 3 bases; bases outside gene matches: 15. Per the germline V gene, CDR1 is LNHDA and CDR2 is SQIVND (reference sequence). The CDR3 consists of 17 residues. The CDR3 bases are TGTGCCAGTTCTCGGGGGGGCGGAAGGGTTGGCTACAATGAGCAGTTCTTC. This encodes CASSRGGGRVGYNEQFF.

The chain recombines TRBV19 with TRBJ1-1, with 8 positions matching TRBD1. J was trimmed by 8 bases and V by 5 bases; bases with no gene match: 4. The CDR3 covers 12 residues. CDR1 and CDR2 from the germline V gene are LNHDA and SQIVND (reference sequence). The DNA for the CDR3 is TGTGCCAGTAGTGACAGGGGAGAGGAAGCTTTCTTT. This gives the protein CASSDRGEEAFF.

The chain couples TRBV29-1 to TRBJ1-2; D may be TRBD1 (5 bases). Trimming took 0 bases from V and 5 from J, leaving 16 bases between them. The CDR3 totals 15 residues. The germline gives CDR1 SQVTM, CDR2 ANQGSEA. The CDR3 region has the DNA TGCAGCGTTGAAGAAACTTCCAGGGCAGGGTATGGCTACACCTTC. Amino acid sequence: CSVEETSRAGYGYTF.

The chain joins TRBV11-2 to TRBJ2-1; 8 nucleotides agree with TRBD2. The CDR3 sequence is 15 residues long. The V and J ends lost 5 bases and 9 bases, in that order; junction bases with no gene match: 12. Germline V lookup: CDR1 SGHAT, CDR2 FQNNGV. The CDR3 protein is CASSQTSGGLGEQFF. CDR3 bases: TGTGCCAGCAGCCAGACGTCGGGGGGGCTTGGTGAGCAGTTCTTC.

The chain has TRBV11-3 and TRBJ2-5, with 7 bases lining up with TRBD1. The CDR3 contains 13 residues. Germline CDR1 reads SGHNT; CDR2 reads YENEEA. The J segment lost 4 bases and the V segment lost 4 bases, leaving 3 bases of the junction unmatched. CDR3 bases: TGTGCCAGCAGCTCCCGGGACAGAGAGACCCAGTACTTC. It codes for CASSSRDRETQYF.

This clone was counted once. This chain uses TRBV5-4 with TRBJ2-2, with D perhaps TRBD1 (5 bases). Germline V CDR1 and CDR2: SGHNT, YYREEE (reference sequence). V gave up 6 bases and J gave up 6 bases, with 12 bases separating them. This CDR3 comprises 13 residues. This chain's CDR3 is CASTKEGAGELFF. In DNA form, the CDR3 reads TGTGCCAGCACCAAGGAAGGGGCCGGGGAGCTGTTTTTT.

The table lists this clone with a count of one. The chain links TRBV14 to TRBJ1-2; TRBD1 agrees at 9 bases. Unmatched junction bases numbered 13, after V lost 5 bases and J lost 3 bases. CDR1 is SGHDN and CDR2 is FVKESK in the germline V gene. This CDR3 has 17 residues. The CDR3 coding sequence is TGTGCCAGCAGCGGGGCCTTAGGACAGGGGAACGACTATGGCTACACCTTC. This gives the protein CASSGALGQGNDYGYTF.

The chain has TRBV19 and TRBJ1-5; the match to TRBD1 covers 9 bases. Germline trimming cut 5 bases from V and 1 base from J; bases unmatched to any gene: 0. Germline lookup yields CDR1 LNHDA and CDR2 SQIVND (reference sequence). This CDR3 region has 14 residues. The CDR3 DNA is TGTGCCAGTAGTGACAGGGGGAGCAATCAGCCCCAGCATTTT. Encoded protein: CASSDRGSNQPQHF.

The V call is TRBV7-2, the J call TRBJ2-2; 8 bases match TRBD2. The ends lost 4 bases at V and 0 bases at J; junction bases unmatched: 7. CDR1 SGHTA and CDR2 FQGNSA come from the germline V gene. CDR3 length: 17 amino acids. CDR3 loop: CASSSKLLAANTGELFF. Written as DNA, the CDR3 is TGTGCCAGCAGCTCCAAACTACTAGCGGCGAACACCGGGGAGCTGTTTTTT.

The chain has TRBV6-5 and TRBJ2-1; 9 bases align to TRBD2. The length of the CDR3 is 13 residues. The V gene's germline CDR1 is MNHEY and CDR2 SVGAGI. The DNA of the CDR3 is TGTACTAGCGGGTCCGGATCCTACAATGAGCAGTTCTTC. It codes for CTSGSGSYNEQFF.

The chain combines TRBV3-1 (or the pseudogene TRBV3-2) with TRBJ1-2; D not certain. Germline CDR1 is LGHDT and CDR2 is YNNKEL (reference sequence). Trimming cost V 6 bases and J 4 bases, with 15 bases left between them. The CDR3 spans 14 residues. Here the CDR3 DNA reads TGTGCCAGCAGTCCGACCCGAAACAGCTATGGCTACACCTTC. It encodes CASSPTRNSYGYTF.

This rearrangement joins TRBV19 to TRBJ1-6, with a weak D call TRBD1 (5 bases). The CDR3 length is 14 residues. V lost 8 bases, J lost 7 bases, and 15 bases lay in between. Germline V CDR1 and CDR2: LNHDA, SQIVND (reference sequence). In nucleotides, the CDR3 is TGTGCCAGTGCGCCAGGGTCTTCGAATTCACCCCTCCACTTT. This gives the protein CASAPGSSNSPLHF.

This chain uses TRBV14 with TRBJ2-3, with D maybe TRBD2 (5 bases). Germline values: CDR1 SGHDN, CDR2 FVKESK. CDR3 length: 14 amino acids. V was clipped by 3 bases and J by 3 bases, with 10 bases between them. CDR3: CASSHFGETDTQYF. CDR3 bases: TGTGCCAGCAGCCATTTCGGGGAAACAGATACGCAGTATTTT.

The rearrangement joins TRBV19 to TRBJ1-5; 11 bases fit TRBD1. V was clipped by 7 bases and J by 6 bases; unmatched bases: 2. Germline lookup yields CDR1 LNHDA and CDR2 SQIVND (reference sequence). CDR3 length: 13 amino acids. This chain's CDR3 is CASTGTGGQPQHF. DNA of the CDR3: TGTGCCAGTACTGGGACAGGGGGTCAGCCCCAGCATTTT.

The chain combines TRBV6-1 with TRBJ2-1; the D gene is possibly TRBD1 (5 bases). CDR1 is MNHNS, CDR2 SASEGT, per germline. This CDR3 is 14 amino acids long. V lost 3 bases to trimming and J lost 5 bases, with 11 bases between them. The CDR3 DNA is TGTGCCAGCAGTGAGGACACTACGGACAATGAGCAGTTCTTC. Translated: CASSEDTTDNEQFF.

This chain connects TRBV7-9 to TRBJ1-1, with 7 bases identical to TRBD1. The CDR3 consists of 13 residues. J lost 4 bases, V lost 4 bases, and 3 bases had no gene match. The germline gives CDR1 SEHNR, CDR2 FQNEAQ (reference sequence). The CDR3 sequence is CASSSTGVTEAFF. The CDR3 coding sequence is TGTGCCAGCAGCTCAACAGGGGTCACTGAAGCTTTCTTT. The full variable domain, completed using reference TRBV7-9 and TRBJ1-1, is DTGVSQNPRHKITKRGQNVTFRCDPISEHNRLYWYRQTLGQGPEFLTYFQNEAQLEKSRLLSDRFSAERPKGSFSTLEIQRTEQGDSAMYLCASSSTGVTEAFFGQGTRLTVV.

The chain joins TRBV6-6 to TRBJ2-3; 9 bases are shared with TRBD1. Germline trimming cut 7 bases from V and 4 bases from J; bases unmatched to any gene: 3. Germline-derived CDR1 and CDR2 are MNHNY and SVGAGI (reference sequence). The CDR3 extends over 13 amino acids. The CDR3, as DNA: TGTGCCAGCAAACAGGGGGCTGCAGATACGCAGTATTTT. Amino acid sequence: CASKQGAADTQYF.

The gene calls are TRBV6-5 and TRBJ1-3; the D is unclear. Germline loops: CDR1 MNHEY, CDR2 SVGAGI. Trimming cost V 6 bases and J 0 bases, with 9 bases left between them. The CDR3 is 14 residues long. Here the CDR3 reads CASRTTSSGNTIYF. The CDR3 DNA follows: TGTGCCAGCAGGACGACTAGCTCTGGAAACACCATATATTTT.

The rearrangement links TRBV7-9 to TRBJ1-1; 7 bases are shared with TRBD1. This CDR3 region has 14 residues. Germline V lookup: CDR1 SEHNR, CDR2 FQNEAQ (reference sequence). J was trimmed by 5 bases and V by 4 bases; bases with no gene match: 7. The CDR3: CASSSQGGRTEAFF. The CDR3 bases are TGTGCCAGCAGCTCCCAGGGGGGTAGGACTGAAGCTTTCTTT.

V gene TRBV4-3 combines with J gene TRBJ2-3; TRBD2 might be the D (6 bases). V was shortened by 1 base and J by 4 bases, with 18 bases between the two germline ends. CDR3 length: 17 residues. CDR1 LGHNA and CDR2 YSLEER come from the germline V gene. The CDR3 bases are TGCGCCAGCAGCCAAGGCCGGTCGGCGGGATGGGCAGATACGCAGTATTTT. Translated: CASSQGRSAGWADTQYF.

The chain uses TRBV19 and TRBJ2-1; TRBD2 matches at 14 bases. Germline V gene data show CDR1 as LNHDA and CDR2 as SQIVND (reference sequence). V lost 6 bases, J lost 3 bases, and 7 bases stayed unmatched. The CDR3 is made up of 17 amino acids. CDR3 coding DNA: TGTGCCAGTAGCCAGGGACTAGCGGGAGTAGGCTACAATGAGCAGTTCTTC. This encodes CASSQGLAGVGYNEQFF.

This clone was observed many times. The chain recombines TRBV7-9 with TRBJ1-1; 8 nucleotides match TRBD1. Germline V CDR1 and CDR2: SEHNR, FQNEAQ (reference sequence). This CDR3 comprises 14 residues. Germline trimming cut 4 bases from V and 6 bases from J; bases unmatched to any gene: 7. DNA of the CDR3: TGTGCCAGCAGCTCATACAGGGGGAGTTCTGAAGCTTTCTTT. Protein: CASSSYRGSSEAFF.

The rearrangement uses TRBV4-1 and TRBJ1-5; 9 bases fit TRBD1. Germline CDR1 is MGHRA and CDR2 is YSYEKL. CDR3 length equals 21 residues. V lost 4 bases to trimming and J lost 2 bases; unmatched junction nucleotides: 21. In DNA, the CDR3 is TGCGCCAGCAGCCTAATCCCCACAGGGGGCGCGGGGGTTGGGGGCAATCAGCCCCAGCATTTT. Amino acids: CASSLIPTGGAGVGGNQPQHF.